This TCR beta chain stems from a study of cytomegalovirus exposure and HLA in healthy donors. Germline assignment: CDR1 MNHEY and CDR2 SVGAGI. This CDR3 is 8 amino acids long. V dropped 11 bases and J dropped 8 bases, with 6 bases sitting between them. The PCR contained 60 Vbeta and 13 Jbeta primers. Sequenced by immunoSEQ multiplex PCR; TCRdb stores in-frame clones only, minus some. The top ten clones hold 2.2% of a sample with about 180,000 clones, approximately 80% of them seen once. This chain connects TRBV6-5 to TRBJ1-2; D is uncertain. Material for sequencing was PBMCs. The receptor's source is a woman under 40 in good health and CMV-seronegative. In DNA form, the CDR3 reads TGTGCCCTTAGAGGCTACACCTTC. Its protein product is CALRGYTF.